Given below is one TCR beta chain in context. Libraries were prepared by immunoSEQ multiplex PCR; TCRdb keeps only in-frame clonotypes and omits some of them. Of 250,000 or so clones detected, about 91% appear once; the ten largest clones hold 1.2%. The sample comes from a study of blood T cell repertoires in COVID-19. Germline values: CDR1 ENHRY, CDR2 SYGVKD. Trimming removed 4 bases from V and 1 base from J, with 17 bases in between. This CDR3 comprises 16 residues. Residents of under 25 US areas, aged roughly 18 to 89 years, made up the participants. Participants' reported clinical history set cohort assignment.

Sequenced input: PBMCs or T cells enriched from blood (not recorded which). V and J are TRBV10-3 and TRBJ2-7, with a weak D call TRBD1 (6 bases). The clonotype comes from a human donor in a cohort exposed to, infected with or recovered from COVID-19 (not recorded which). The donor label of this sample is uncertain. CDR3: CAISGATGLQSYEQYF. Here the CDR3 DNA reads TGTGCCATCAGTGGAGCCACAGGGTTACAATCCTACGAGCAGTACTTC.